Listed below are T cell receptor beta chains from one sample, sequenced in a study of cytomegalovirus exposure and HLA in healthy donors. The data were produced by immunoSEQ multiplex PCR, yet TCRdb's version contains in-frame clones alone and is incomplete. Among about 120,000 clones listed, more than 70% were seen once. The sample taken for sequencing was PBMCs. All receptors come from a woman aged 55-70 years in good health and CMV-seropositive. CDR3s include the opening cysteine and the closing phenylalanine or tryptophan. The D gene is left open where the match is weak.

j_call | d_call | v_call | cdr3_aa
. | TRBD2 | TRBV9 | CASSVGGLAGAYEQYF
TRBJ2-2 | . | TRBV15 | CATSRDSATANTGELFF
TRBJ1-2 | . | TRBV7-9 | CASSLAGRAANYGYTF
TRBJ2-2 | TRBD2 | TRBV27 | CASSSQTSGRTGELFF
TRBJ2-7 | TRBD2 | TRBV5-4 | CASSRKRHTGTSGSSYEQYF
TRBJ1-5 | . | TRBV6-1 | CASRETTGNSNQPQHF
TRBJ2-1 | . | TRBV7-6 | CASSPDSMSLNEQFF
TRBJ2-1 | . | TRBV15 | CATSTGHGQALAGEQFF
TRBJ2-1 | TRBD2 | TRBV5-1 | CASSTLAGVPDEQFF
TRBJ1-5 | . | TRBV4-1 | CASSAVVGNRYSNQPQHF
TRBJ2-7 | . | TRBV7-3 | CASSLGGSEQYF
TRBJ1-2 | . | TRBV11-2 | CASSSTQGSAYGYTF
TRBJ2-1 | . | TRBV29-1 | CSVGGRFSSISYNEQFF
TRBJ1-1 | . | TRBV7-2 | CASSLGSRTAFF
TRBJ2-5 | TRBD2 | TRBV7-6 | CASSLGREGETQYF
TRBJ2-3 | TRBD2 | TRBV12-5 | CASGLGSLAGVARIDTQYF
TRBJ1-4 | . | TRBV4-1 | CASSQDPGGRGEKLFF
TRBJ1-4 | . | TRBV6-1 | CASRGGGGREKLFF
TRBJ1-1 | . | TRBV27 | CASRLEGAPEAFF
TRBJ2-7 | . | TRBV5-1 | CASSFGQKREGQYF
TRBJ2-5 | . | TRBV2 | CASQPLAWDQETQYF
TRBJ2-7 | TRBD2 | TRBV28 | CASSTPSGRAYEQYF
TRBJ1-1 | TRBD1 | TRBV5-1 | CASSPGTVDTEAFF
TRBJ2-3 | TRBD2 | TRBV6-4 | CASSPTSGGPTDTQYF